This paragraph reports one T cell receptor beta chain. The sample originates from a study of blood T cell repertoires in COVID-19. Study summary: From the United States, Italy and Spain came samples of acute and convalescent COVID-19. The analysed material was cDNA or gDNA that came from T cells, B-cell-depleted T cells, or PBMCs.

How the authors handled the data: How many nucleated cells were present was estimated from reference gene primer amplification. The data were produced by immunoSEQ multiplex PCR, yet TCRdb's version contains in-frame clones alone and is incomplete. V and J calls and clone size follow that table, whereas D and trimming were derived from the DNA. The sample lists fewer than 20,000 clones; roughly four fifths were seen once. Trimming pared 3 bases from V and 9 bases from J, leaving 15 bases between. Germline V gene data show CDR1 as LNHDA and CDR2 as SQIVND (reference sequence). This CDR3 region has 14 residues.

The chain combines TRBV19 with TRBJ2-1; TRBD2 is a possible D gene (6 bases). The material sequenced was peripheral blood. This clonotype originated in a man older than 75 with active COVID-19. CDR3 region: CASSILRESGEQFF. The CDR3 coding sequence is TGTGCCAGTAGTATTTTACGGGAGAGCGGTGAGCAGTTCTTC.